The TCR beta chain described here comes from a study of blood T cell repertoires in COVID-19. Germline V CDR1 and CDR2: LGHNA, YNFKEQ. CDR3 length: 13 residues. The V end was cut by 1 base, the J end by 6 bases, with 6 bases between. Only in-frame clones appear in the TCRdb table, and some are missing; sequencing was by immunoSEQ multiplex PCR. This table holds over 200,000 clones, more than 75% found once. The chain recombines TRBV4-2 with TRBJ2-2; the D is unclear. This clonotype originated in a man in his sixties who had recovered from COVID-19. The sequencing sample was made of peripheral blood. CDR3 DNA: TGTGCCAGCAGCCAAGGGGCCCCCGGGGAGCTGTTTTTT. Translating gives CASSQGAPGELFF.